The next 19 T cell receptor beta chains were all read from a single sample in a study of T cells in Graves' hyperthyroidism and ophthalmopathy. The source material, RNA transcripts, was used to amplify TCR beta CDR3 regions. TCR CDR3 regions were first amplified by RT-PCR with HTBI primers. Each CDR3 protein gets one entry after TCRdb re-called the multiplex PCR reads with MiXCR. The sample lists some 620,000 distinct CDR3 sequences, around 15% occurring once. The sequenced material came from blood. Every receptor here comes from a woman in her thirties with Graves' hyperthyroidism.

This clonotype was recorded a few times. The chain carries TRBV28 and TRBJ2-7, with a possible D match to TRBD2 (5 bases). Germline-derived CDR1 and CDR2 are MDHEN and SYDVKM. V lost 1 base, J lost 4 bases, and 14 bases lay in between. The CDR3 is made up of 15 amino acids. CDR3 nucleotides: TGTGCCAGCAGTTTATTACTAGAGAATTCATACGAGCAGTACTTC. This encodes CASSLLLENSYEQYF.

This clonotype was detected only a few times. The rearrangement uses TRBV12-3 or TRBV12-4 and TRBJ2-3; 12 bases line up with TRBD2. The CDR3 loop spans 15 amino acids. Trimming took 3 bases from V and 7 from J; bases not matched to a gene: 5. The CDR3 sequence is CASSFSSGRDYTQYF. CDR3 sequence (DNA): TGTGCCAGCAGTTTCTCTAGCGGGAGGGACTATACGCAGTATTTT.

The genes are TRBV15 and TRBJ2-5; D remains ambiguous. The germline CDR1 and CDR2 sequences are LNHNV and YYDKDF (reference sequence). CDR3 length equals 13 residues. V dropped 5 bases and J dropped 8 bases, with 15 bases sitting between them. CDR3 DNA sequence: TGTGCCACCAGCGAAGACACCAGGAGAACCCAGTACTTC. Protein product: CATSEDTRRTQYF.

In its sample, this clonotype was seen a few times. This rearrangement joins TRBV10-1 to TRBJ2-1; 9 nucleotides match TRBD1. CDR3 length: 15 amino acids. The germline CDR1 and CDR2 sequences are WNHNN and SYGVQD (reference sequence). Trimming took 4 bases from V and 6 from J; bases not matched to a gene: 7. CDR3 nucleotides: TGCGCCAGCAGTGCGGTAGGGACAGGGAGCAATGAGCAGTTCTTC. It translates to CASSAVGTGSNEQFF.

This clonotype was recorded many times. V is TRBV10-3 and J is TRBJ1-1, with 8 bases identical to TRBD1. The CDR3 consists of 15 residues. The J segment lost 6 bases and the V segment lost 6 bases, leaving 12 bases of the junction unmatched. Germline values: CDR1 ENHRY, CDR2 SYGVKD. CDR3 coding DNA: TGTGCCATCAGGGCAGGGGGCCGCAACGAGGCTGAAGCTTTCTTT. Translating it yields CAIRAGGRNEAEAFF.

This clonotype was picked up many times. The chain links TRBV6-5 to TRBJ2-3, with 8 bases matching TRBD2. CDR3 size: 16 residues. Germline V gene lookup returns CDR1 MNHEY and CDR2 SVGAGI. Germline trimming cut 2 bases from V and 1 base from J; bases unmatched to any gene: 5. The CDR3 region is CASSYPSGSGTDTQYF. The CDR3 region has the DNA TGTGCCAGCAGTTACCCGAGCGGGAGCGGCACAGATACGCAGTATTTT.

This clonotype was found a few times. The DNA is omitted, as the CDR3 cannot be located on it reliably, and the CDR3 follows TCRdb's listing. This chain uses TRBV29-1 with TRBJ2-7; the table's D call TRBD1 went unverified against the DNA. Germline CDR1 SQVTM, CDR2 ANQGSEA. The CDR3 spans 13 amino acids, including both terminal residues. The CDR3: CSVGQGSSYERYF.

This clonotype came up many times. V is TRBV28 and J is TRBJ1-4, with 7 bases identical to TRBD1. The V and J ends lost 2 bases and 8 bases, in that order; junction bases with no gene match: 8. Germline V gives CDR1 MDHEN, CDR2 SYDVKM. CDR3 length equals 15 residues. CDR3 sequence (DNA): TGTGCCAGCAGTTTAATCTTGGGAGGGGGCGAAAAACTGTTTTTT. Translated, it gives CASSLILGGGEKLFF.

This clonotype was picked up a small number of times. This chain links TRBV7-3 with TRBJ2-1, with 8 bases identical to TRBD2. This CDR3 is built from 16 residues. The V gene's germline CDR1 is SGHTA and CDR2 FQGTGA. Germline trimming cut 1 base from V and 1 base from J; bases unmatched to any gene: 3. The CDR3 protein is CASSLRASGSYNEQFF. The CDR3 DNA is TGTGCCAGCAGCTTAAGGGCTAGCGGGTCCTACAATGAGCAGTTCTTC.

This clonotype was counted ten times or more. The V gene is TRBV29-1, the J gene TRBJ1-1; no clear D gene. Germline lookup yields CDR1 SQVTM and CDR2 ANQGSEA. Trimming pared 4 bases from V and 4 bases from J, leaving 10 bases between. There are 12 residues in the CDR3. The CDR3 nucleotides are TGCAGCGTTGCTTTATCGGCCACTGAAGCTTTCTTT. Its translation: CSVALSATEAFF.

The sample holds a few counts of this clonotype. The chain combines TRBV19 with TRBJ1-1; D ambiguous. The germline CDR1 and CDR2 sequences are LNHDA and SQIVND (reference sequence). Trimming shortened V by 6 bases and J by 2 bases, and 7 bases separated the two germline ends. The CDR3 extends over 12 amino acids. The CDR3 sequence: CASRRGNTEAFF. CDR3 in DNA: TGTGCCAGTAGGAGAGGAAACACTGAAGCTTTCTTT.

This clonotype was seen ten or more times. The chain is built from TRBV10-2 and TRBJ2-7, with 12 bases matching TRBD2. Germline V CDR1 and CDR2: WSHSY, SAAADI. The junction had 12 bases not matched to a gene; V was cut back by 8 bases and J by 4 bases. The CDR3 loop spans 16 amino acids. CDR3 bases: TGCGCCAGCCGAAGGACTAGCGGGACCTCAGTTTACGAGCAGTACTTC. Translating it yields CASRRTSGTSVYEQYF.

This clonotype appeared many times. The chain recombines TRBV3-1 with TRBJ2-3, with D tentatively TRBD1 (6 bases). Trimming removed 2 bases from V and 3 bases from J, with 15 bases in between. This CDR3 contains 16 residues. CDR1 is LGHDT, CDR2 YNNKEL, per germline (reference sequence). Written as DNA, the CDR3 is TGTGCCAGCAGCCAAACCAGGGGCGCATCGACAGATACGCAGTATTTT. Translated: CASSQTRGASTDTQYF.

The chain combines TRBV10-3 with TRBJ2-7; D remains ambiguous. Per germline, CDR1 ENHRY and CDR2 SYGVKD. This CDR3 is 13 amino acids long. V lost 2 bases and J 2 bases, leaving 7 bases between the germline ends. The CDR3 DNA reads as TGTGCCATCAGTGAGCCTCCGACCTACGAGCAGTACTTC. This codes for CAISEPPTYEQYF.

There are many counts of this clonotype. The chain has TRBV5-1 and TRBJ1-4; tentative D call: TRBD1 (6 bases). CDR1 and CDR2 (germline): SGHRS, YFSETQ. There are 13 residues in the CDR3. V lost 4 bases and J lost 6, with 10 bases in between. The CDR3, as DNA: TGCGCCAGCAGCGATGGGGGCGATGAAAAACTGTTTTTT. Translating gives CASSDGGDEKLFF.

In its sample, this clonotype was seen many times. This chain uses TRBV18 with TRBJ2-2; D gene ambiguous. Trimming pared 2 bases from V and 0 bases from J, leaving 7 bases between. Germline-derived CDR1 and CDR2 are KGHSH and LQKENI. The CDR3 sequence is 15 residues long. This chain's CDR3 is CASSPVRSNTGELFF. In DNA form, the CDR3 reads TGTGCCAGCTCACCAGTGCGTTCGAACACCGGGGAGCTGTTTTTT.

This clonotype was counted ten times or more. The chain uses TRBV24-1 and TRBJ2-5; tentative D call: TRBD1 (6 bases). V was clipped by 4 bases and J by 2 bases, with 16 bases between them. CDR1 and CDR2 (germline): KGHDR, SFDVKD. The CDR3 covers 16 residues. As DNA, the CDR3 is TGTGCCACCAGTGACACGAGAGCAGGGGTTCAAGAGACCCAGTACTTC. This translates into CATSDTRAGVQETQYF.

This clonotype appeared many times. J is TRBJ2-5 and V is TRBV29-1, with 7 bases lining up with TRBD1. Germline V gives CDR1 SQVTM, CDR2 ANQGSEA. CDR3 length equals 12 residues. The V segment lost 7 bases and the J segment 3 bases; nucleotides outside the gene matches: 5. The CDR3: CSAGQHEETQYF. CDR3 in DNA: TGCAGCGCGGGACAGCACGAAGAGACCCAGTACTTC.

This clonotype was seen a handful of times. This sequence joins TRBV6-5 and TRBJ2-1; D not resolved. This CDR3 comprises 16 residues. V lost 0 bases and J 2 bases, leaving 11 bases between the germline ends. In germline, CDR1 is MNHEY, CDR2 SVGAGI. The CDR3 bases are TGTGCCAGCAGTTACTCGGACCCTGGACCCTACAATGAGCAGTTCTTC. Translation gives CASSYSDPGPYNEQFF.